This T cell receptor beta chain appears in the sequencing data of a study of blood T cell repertoires in COVID-19. Across the whole study: Italy, Spain and the United States were the sources of the convalescent and acute COVID-19 samples. Sample material is recorded as cDNA or gDNA derived from T cells, B-cell-depleted T cells, or PBMCs.

From germline, CDR1 is SEHNR and CDR2 FQNEAQ (reference sequence). V was trimmed by 1 base and J by 2 bases, leaving 11 bases between them. CDR3 size: 15 residues. Per the study methods: Amplification from reference gene primers served as the basis for estimated nucleated cell counts. Repertoires were generated with immunoSEQ multiplex PCR, while TCRdb's copy carries only in-frame clones and drops some. The V and J calls and the clone size are those of that table, but D and trimming were determined from the DNA. The sample holds about 110,000 clones; 80% to 90% are singletons and the top ten take 4.9%.

The rearrangement joins TRBV7-9 to TRBJ1-2; possible D gene TRBD1, 6 bases. The specimen sequenced was peripheral blood. The receptor was derived from a middle-aged man with active or convalescent COVID-19. The CDR3 loop reads CASSLGQGTNYGYTF. The CDR3 DNA follows: TGTGCCAGCAGCTTAGGTCAGGGGACAAACTATGGCTACACCTTC.